Listed here are 3 T cell receptor beta chains from one sample, sequenced in a study of blood T cell repertoires in COVID-19. TCRdb's table, derived via immunoSEQ multiplex PCR, lists solely in-frame clones and lacks some. There are around 130,000 clones in the sample; roughly 80% occur only once, and less than 5% lies in the top ten. Material for sequencing was peripheral blood. The receptors derive from a woman over 75 with acute or convalescent COVID-19.

The gene calls are TRBV11-3 and TRBJ2-2, with 9 bases lining up with TRBD1. Germline V gene lookup returns CDR1 SGHNT and CDR2 YENEEA. This CDR3 is 14 amino acids long. The junction had 5 bases not matched to a gene; V was cut back by 6 bases and J by 6 bases. CDR3 coding DNA: TGTGCCAGCAGTCCAAGGACAGGGGCCGGGGAGCTGTTTTTT. It translates to CASSPRTGAGELFF. The full variable domain, completed using reference TRBV11-3 and TRBJ2-2, is EAGVVQSPRYKIIEKKQPVAFWCNPISGHNTLYWYLQNLGQGPELLIRYENEEAVDDSQLPKDRFSAERLKGVDSTLKIQPAELGDSAVYLCASSPRTGAGELFFGEGSRLTVL.

The chain links TRBV2 to TRBJ1-3; unclear D gene. Trimming took 5 bases from V and 4 from J, leaving 6 bases between them. Germline CDR1 and CDR2: SNHLY and FYNNEI. The CDR3 length is 12 residues. For the CDR3, the DNA is TGTGCCAGCAGTATCCAGGGAAACACCATATATTTT. Translating it yields CASSIQGNTIYF.

This chain uses TRBV7-9 with TRBJ1-5, with D unresolved. Trimming left V 4 bases short and J 6 bases short, with 13 bases between. Germline-derived CDR1 and CDR2 are SEHNR and FQNEAQ (reference sequence). CDR3 length equals 14 residues. CDR3 sequence (DNA): TGTGCCAGCAGCTCACCGGTTACGGGTCAGCCCCAGCATTTT. Translated: CASSSPVTGQPQHF. Full variable domain (missing parts from reference TRBV7-9 and TRBJ1-5): DTGVSQNPRHKITKRGQNVTFRCDPISEHNRLYWYRQTLGQGPEFLTYFQNEAQLEKSRLLSDRFSAERPKGSFSTLEIQRTEQGDSAMYLCASSSPVTGQPQHFGDGTRLSIL.